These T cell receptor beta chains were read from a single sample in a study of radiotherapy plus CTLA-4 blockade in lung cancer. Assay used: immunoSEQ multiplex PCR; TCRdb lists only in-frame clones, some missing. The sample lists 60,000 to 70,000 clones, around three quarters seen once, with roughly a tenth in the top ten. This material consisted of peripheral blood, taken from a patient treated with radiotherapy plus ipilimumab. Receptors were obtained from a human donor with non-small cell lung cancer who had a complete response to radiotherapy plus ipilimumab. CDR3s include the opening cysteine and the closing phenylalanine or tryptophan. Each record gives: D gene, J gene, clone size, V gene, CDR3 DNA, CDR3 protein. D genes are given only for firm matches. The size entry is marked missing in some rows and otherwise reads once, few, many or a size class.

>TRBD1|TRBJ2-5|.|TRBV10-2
TGCGCCAGCAGTGAGTTAGGGGGCGGAGAGACCCAGTACTTC
CASSELGGGETQYF
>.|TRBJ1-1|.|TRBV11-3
TGTGCCAGCAGCTTAGTTGCCTCCAACACTGAAGCTTTCTTT
CASSLVASNTEAFF
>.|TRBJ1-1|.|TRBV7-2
TGTGCCAGCAGCTGGACCGGAAGGGCTAAGAACACTGAAGCTTTCTTT
CASSWTGRAKNTEAFF
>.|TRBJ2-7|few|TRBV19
TGTGCCAGTAGTAAAGGTTGGGGAACCTACGAGCAGTACTTC
CASSKGWGTYEQYF
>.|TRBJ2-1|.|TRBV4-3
TGCGCCAGCAGCCCATCCCTGACGGCGGGCTCCTACAATGAGCAGTTCTTC
CASSPSLTAGSYNEQFF
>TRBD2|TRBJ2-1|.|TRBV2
TGTGCCAGCAGGGGGAGGGAGAGCTCCTACAATGAGCAGTTCTTC
CASRGRESSYNEQFF
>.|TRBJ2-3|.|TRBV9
TGTGCCAGCAGCGACCCGGCGAGCACAGATACGCAGTATTTT
CASSDPASTDTQYF
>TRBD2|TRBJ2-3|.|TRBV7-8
TGTGCCAGCAGCTGGCGGGAGACGACAGATACGCAGTATTTT
CASSWRETTDTQYF
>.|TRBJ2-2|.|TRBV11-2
TGTGCCAGCAGCTTTGGCAGGGGTGAGCTGTTTTTT
CASSFGRGELFF
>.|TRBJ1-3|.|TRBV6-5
TGTGCCAGCACAAGGGGAGCTGGAAACACCATATATTTT
CASTRGAGNTIYF
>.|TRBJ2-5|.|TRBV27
TGTGCCAGCAGTCCATGGGGGGAGACCCAGTACTTC
CASSPWGETQYF
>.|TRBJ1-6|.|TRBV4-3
TGCGCCAGCAGCCAGTTTCGGGCAGGGGCCTCACCCCTCCACTTT
CASSQFRAGASPLHF
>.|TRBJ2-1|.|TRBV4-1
TGCGCCAGCAGCCAAGGGGCCAGGGGTGGGGTTGAGCAGTTCTTC
CASSQGARGGVEQFF
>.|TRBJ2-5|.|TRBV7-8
TGTGCCAGCGGCGGACTCGGGCAGACCCAGTACTTC
CASGGLGQTQYF
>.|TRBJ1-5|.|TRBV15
TGTGCCACCAGCAGAGATCGGTCAGACTATCAGCCCCAGCATTTT
CATSRDRSDYQPQHF
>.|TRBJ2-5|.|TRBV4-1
TGCGCCAGCAGCCAGGAGGCGGTAGAAGGACAGCAAGAGACCCAGTACTTC
CASSQEAVEGQQETQYF
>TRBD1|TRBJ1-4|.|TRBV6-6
TGTGCCAGCAATCCGAACAGGGGGCTTTTGGAAAAACTGTTTTTT
CASNPNRGLLEKLFF
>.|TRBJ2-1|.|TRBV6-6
TGTGCCAGCAGGACGGGGGCAGGGGGAGGTTACAATGAGCAGTTCTTC
CASRTGAGGGYNEQFF
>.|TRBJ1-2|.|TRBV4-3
TGCGCCAGCAGCCAAGAGAGGGACCTACGCTATGGCTACACCTTC
CASSQERDLRYGYTF
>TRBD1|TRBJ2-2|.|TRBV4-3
TGCGCCAGCAGCCGAGACAGGGGAACCGGGACCGGGGAGCTGTTTTTT
CASSRDRGTGTGELFF
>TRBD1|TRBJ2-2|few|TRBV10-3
TGTGCCATCAGAGGGGGCGGAATCACCGGGGAGCTGTTTTTT
CAIRGGGITGELFF
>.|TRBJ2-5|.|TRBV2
TGTGCCAGCAGGCCCGGGACATCACAAGAGACCCAGTACTTC
CASRPGTSQETQYF
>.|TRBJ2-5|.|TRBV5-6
TGTGCCAGCAGCTTGGCTTGGAGCAAAGAGACCCAGTACTTC
CASSLAWSKETQYF
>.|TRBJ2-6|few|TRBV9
TGTGCCAGCAGCGTAGAGGGCTCTGGGGCCAACGTCCTGACTTTC
CASSVEGSGANVLTF
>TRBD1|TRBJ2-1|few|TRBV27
TGTGCCAGCAGTTTATGGACAGGGGGCTACAATGAGCAGTTCTTC
CASSLWTGGYNEQFF
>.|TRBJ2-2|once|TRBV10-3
TGTGCCATCAGTGAAACCTCGAACACCGGGGAGCTGTTTTTT
CAISETSNTGELFF
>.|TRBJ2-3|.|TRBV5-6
TGTGCCAGCAGCACCTTTAGTGAAGATACGCAGTATTTT
CASSTFSEDTQYF
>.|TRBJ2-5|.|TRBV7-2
TGTGCCAGCAGCACCGGGGCCCACGAGGCCCAGTACTTC
CASSTGAHEAQYF
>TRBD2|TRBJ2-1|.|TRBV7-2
TGTGCCAGCAGCCTACTAGCGGGAGCCTACAATGAGCAGTTCTTC
CASSLLAGAYNEQFF
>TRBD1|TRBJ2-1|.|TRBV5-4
TGTGCCAGCAGCTCCGGGACAGGCGGGATGAATGAGCAGTTCTTC
CASSSGTGGMNEQFF
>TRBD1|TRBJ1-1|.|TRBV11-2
TGTGCCAGCAGCGTACCCGGGACAGCCACTGAAGCTTTCTTT
CASSVPGTATEAFF
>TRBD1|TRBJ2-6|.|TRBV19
TGTGCCAGTAGTATAGATCTGGGACAGGGTTCTGGGGCCAACGTCCTGACTTTC
CASSIDLGQGSGANVLTF
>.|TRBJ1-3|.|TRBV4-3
TGCGCCAGCAGCCAAGATAGAGCAGGAGCTGGAAACACCATATATTTT
CASSQDRAGAGNTIYF
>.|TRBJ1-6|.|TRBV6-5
TGTGCCAGCAGAAAGGGGGTTGCCCTCCACTTT
CASRKGVALHF
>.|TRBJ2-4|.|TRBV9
TGTGCCAGCAGCGAAGGGGATTCCGGGCACATTCAGTACTTC
CASSEGDSGHIQYF
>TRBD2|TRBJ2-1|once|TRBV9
TGTGCCAGCACGCCTAGCGGGAGTATTACGAATGAGCAGTTCTTC
CASTPSGSITNEQFF
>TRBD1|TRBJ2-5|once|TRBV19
TGTGCCAGTAGCGGACAGGCCGCAACTGGGACCCAGTACTTC
CASSGQAATGTQYF
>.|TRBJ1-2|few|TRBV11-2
TGTGCCAGCAGCCCCCAAAGTAACTATGGCTACACCTTC
CASSPQSNYGYTF
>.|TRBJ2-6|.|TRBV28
TGTGCCAGCAGCTCCCTGTTTGGGGCCAACGTCCTGACTTTC
CASSSLFGANVLTF
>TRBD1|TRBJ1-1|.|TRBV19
TGTGCCAGCAAAGGACAGGAAGGGGGATACACTGAAGCTTTCTTT
CASKGQEGGYTEAFF
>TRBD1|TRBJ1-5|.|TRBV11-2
TGTGCCAGCAGCTCGGGACAGAATAGCAATCAGCCCCAGCATTTT
CASSSGQNSNQPQHF